Each of the 20 T cell receptor beta chains below was sequenced from the same sample in a study of blood T cells in healthy people across ages. Through a sample-barcoded 5' primer and a J-beta primer mix, a second PCR was run for roughly 7 to 12 cycles. MiXCR, run by TCRdb on the 5' RACE reads, gives a single entry per CDR3 protein. Of approximately 730,000 distinct CDR3 sequences in the sample, roughly two fifths were seen once. Sequences were obtained from blood. The receptors here all came from an older woman in good health.

A remark on this clonotype: A junction end diverges from the germline sequence, so it may reflect a read error. The V and J genes are TRBV7-9 and TRBJ2-1, with D possibly being TRBD1 (6 bases). The CDR3 is 13 residues long. Looked up from germline, CDR1 is SEHNR and CDR2 is FQNEAQ (reference sequence). This CDR3 reads CAGKNRVYNERFF. The CDR3 region has the DNA TGTGCCGGAAAGAACAGGGTTTACAATGAGCGGTTCTTC. The full variable domain, rest sourced from reference TRBV7-9 and TRBJ2-1, is DTGVSQNPRHKITKRGQNVTFRCDPISEHNRLYWYRQTLGQGPEFLTYFQNEAQLEKSRLLSDRFSAERPKGSFSTLEIQRTEQGDSAMYLCAGKNRVYNERFFGPGTRLTVL.

A few counts support this clonotype. The V gene is TRBV4-3, the J gene TRBJ2-1, with TRBD2 identical over 9 bases. J was trimmed by 8 bases and V by 0 bases; bases with no gene match: 8. This CDR3 contains 16 residues. Germline lookup yields CDR1 LGHNA and CDR2 YSLEER. The CDR3 sequence: CASSQDAAGGAHEQFF. The DNA for the CDR3 is TGCGCCAGCAGCCAAGATGCAGCGGGGGGAGCGCATGAGCAGTTCTTC.

This clonotype has more than one count but fewer than ten. The V gene is TRBV6-5, the J gene TRBJ1-1; 7 bases map to TRBD1. The CDR3 runs 14 residues. Unmatched junction bases numbered 8, after V lost 6 bases and J lost 4 bases. Germline V lookup: CDR1 MNHEY, CDR2 SVGAGI. The CDR3 nucleotides are TGTGCCAGCAGCAACAGGGGCGCAGGCACTGAAGCTTTCTTT. This translates into CASSNRGAGTEAFF.

This clonotype has a count of ten or more. The V gene is TRBV10-3, the J gene TRBJ2-5; D is ambiguous. Trimming pared 0 bases from V and 5 bases from J, leaving 4 bases between. The CDR3 runs to 12 residues. Germline CDR1 and CDR2: ENHRY and SYGVKD. The CDR3 DNA sequence: TGTGCCATCAGTGAGTCGGAGGAGACCCAGTACTTC. This gives the protein CAISESEETQYF.

This clonotype has at least ten counts. This chain links TRBV12-3 or TRBV12-4 with TRBJ2-4, with 7 bases identical to TRBD1. There are 14 residues in the CDR3. V was pared by 3 bases and J by 3 bases, with 2 bases of the junction left unmatched. CDR3 loop: CASSFGQVKNIQYF. The CDR3 nucleotides read TGTGCCAGCAGTTTTGGACAGGTCAAAAACATTCAGTACTTC.

The genes are TRBV3-1 and TRBJ2-3; either TRBD1 or TRBD2 may supply D (5 bases each). V was clipped by 0 bases and J by 2 bases, with 15 bases between them. Germline assignment: CDR1 LGHDT and CDR2 YNNKEL (reference sequence). The length of the CDR3 is 17 residues. CDR3 bases: TGTGCCAGCAGCCAAGATCGGGGAAGAGGGGCCACAGATACGCAGTATTTT. It specifies CASSQDRGRGATDTQYF.

This clonotype was observed a few times. The CDR3 reads CASSQDVQSSYEQYF. As DNA, the CDR3 is TGTGCCAGCAGCCAAGATGTACAATCTTCCTACGAGCAGTACTTC. The rearrangement uses TRBV3-1 and TRBJ2-7; no reliable D call. CDR1 LGHDT and CDR2 YNNKEL come from the germline V gene (reference sequence). This CDR3 is 15 amino acids long. V lost 0 bases, J lost 1 base, and 10 bases lay in between.

The V gene is TRBV12-3 or TRBV12-4, the J gene TRBJ1-6, with 8 bases fitting TRBD1. The V gene end was trimmed by 5 bases and the J gene end by 7 bases; junction bases not matched to a gene: 7. The CDR3 covers 15 residues. The CDR3 loop is CASSQTRTGNSPLHF. The CDR3 nucleotides are TGTGCCAGCAGTCAAACCAGGACAGGGAATTCACCCCTCCACTTT.

The chain uses TRBV2 and TRBJ2-1, with TRBD2 matching 12 bases. CDR1 and CDR2 (germline): SNHLY, FYNNEI. With V trimmed by 6 bases and J by 5 bases, 5 bases remained unmatched. This CDR3 is 15 amino acids long. The CDR3 sequence is CASSGLAGRDNEQFF. The CDR3 DNA reads as TGTGCCAGCAGCGGACTAGCGGGAAGGGACAATGAGCAGTTCTTC.

In this sample, this clonotype turned up many times. J is TRBJ2-5 and V is TRBV15; D unresolved. This CDR3 is built from 14 residues. V was trimmed by 0 bases and J by 2 bases, leaving 7 bases between them. Germline V gene data show CDR1 as LNHNV and CDR2 as YYDKDF (reference sequence). In DNA, the CDR3 is TGTGCCACCAGCAGAGATCTTCAGCAAGAGACCCAGTACTTC. This translates into CATSRDLQQETQYF.

This chain links TRBV4-2 with TRBJ2-2, with 10 bases matching TRBD1. The CDR3 runs to 17 residues. Germline V gives CDR1 LGHNA, CDR2 YNFKEQ. The trim removed 6 bases at V and 3 bases at J, leaving 10 bases unmatched. CDR3 coding DNA: TGTGCCAGCAGTCACGACACTGGACAGGGGGACACCGGGGAGCTGTTTTTT. It yields the protein CASSHDTGQGDTGELFF.

This clonotype appeared a single time. The chain links TRBV5-6 to TRBJ2-5; D unclear. CDR3 size: 13 residues. CDR1 and CDR2 from the germline V gene are SGHDT and YYEEEE. Deletions cut 4 bases from V and 1 base from J, with 8 bases between. The CDR3 spells CASSVKVQETQYF. The CDR3 DNA follows: TGTGCCAGCAGCGTGAAAGTCCAAGAGACCCAGTACTTC.

This clonotype has just a few counts. V and J are TRBV20-1 and TRBJ1-1, with D possibly TRBD1 on 6 matching bases. The CDR3 has 13 amino acids. Trimming removed 6 bases from V and 3 bases from J, with 14 bases in between. Germline CDR1 and CDR2: DFQATT and SNEGSKA (reference sequence). The CDR3 loop is CSAKVGGYTEAFF. The CDR3 coding sequence is TGCAGTGCCAAGGTAGGGGGTTACACTGAAGCTTTCTTT.

This clonotype has only one observation. The V and J genes are TRBV29-1 and TRBJ2-1; possible D gene TRBD1, 6 bases. The CDR3 loop spans 12 amino acids. Germline V gene lookup returns CDR1 SQVTM and CDR2 ANQGSEA. Trimming cost V 8 bases and J 7 bases, with 15 bases left between them. Here the CDR3 DNA reads TGCAGCACCGACGCCAGGGGTAATGAGCAGTTCTTC. This sequence encodes CSTDARGNEQFF.

This rearrangement joins TRBV2 to TRBJ2-3; D is unclear. The CDR3 spans 14 residues. Germline V lookup: CDR1 SNHLY, CDR2 FYNNEI. Trimming pared 3 bases from V and 3 bases from J, leaving 10 bases between. The CDR3 DNA is TGTGCCAGCAGTGACCCTAGTTTGACAGATACGCAGTATTTT. Its translation: CASSDPSLTDTQYF.

V gene TRBV21-1 combines with J gene TRBJ1-1; TRBD1 is the table's D call and was not checked against the DNA. TRBV21-1 is noted as a pseudogene. The CDR3 runs to 18 residues. CDR3 DNA sequence: TGTGCCAGCAGCAACCCCCTGCAGGGGGCTAAGGCGAACACTGAAGCTTTCTTT. It codes for CASSNPLQGAKANTEAFF.

V is TRBV25-1 and J is TRBJ1-6; D not certain. The CDR3 contains 15 residues. Germline CDR1 reads MGHDK; CDR2 reads SYGVNS. The germline V and J ends were trimmed by 3 bases and 6 bases, with 12 bases remaining between them. CDR3 nucleotide sequence: TGTGCCAGCAGTGACGGAGTGAGCTTTAATTCACCCCTCCACTTT. Protein: CASSDGVSFNSPLHF.

This clonotype has a count of ten or more. The V call is TRBV6-2 or TRBV6-3, the J call TRBJ2-4; a weak D match, TRBD2 (7 bases). CDR1 is MNHEY, CDR2 SVGEGT, per germline. The V gene lost 6 bases and the J gene lost 8 bases, with 14 bases spanning the gap. The CDR3 extends over 13 amino acids. DNA for the CDR3: TGTGCCAGCAGGGGAGGGGGTCCGGACATTCAGTACTTC. Its translation is CASRGGGPDIQYF.

This clonotype showed up just a few times. The rearrangement joins TRBV2 to TRBJ2-1; D perhaps matches TRBD1 (6 bases). Germline V CDR1 and CDR2: SNHLY, FYNNEI. CDR3 length equals 13 residues. The germline V and J ends were trimmed by 4 bases and 2 bases, with 6 bases remaining between them. The CDR3 region is CASSAGAYNEQFF. In DNA form, the CDR3 reads TGTGCCAGCAGTGCAGGGGCCTACAATGAGCAGTTCTTC. Full variable domain (remainder filled in from reference TRBV2 and TRBJ2-1): EPEVTQTPSHQVTQMGQEVILRCVPISNHLYFYWYRQILGQKVEFLVSFYNNEISEKSEIFDDQFSVERPDGSNFTLKIRSTKLEDSAMYFCASSAGAYNEQFFGPGTRLTVL.

The CDR3 nucleotides are TGTGCCAGCAGTGGCCTGGGAGGGGAGGGCTACACCTTC. It codes for CASSGLGGEGYTF. This chain joins TRBV25-1 and TRBJ1-2, with D possibly being TRBD1 (5 bases). Germline V gene data show CDR1 as MGHDK and CDR2 as SYGVNS. The CDR3 covers 13 residues. The germline V and J ends were trimmed by 4 bases and 8 bases, with 14 bases remaining between them.